This TCR beta chain was identified in a study of control samples from healthy donors and cancer patients. The CDR3 sequence is 13 residues long. The assay was immunoSEQ multiplex PCR, and TCRdb's table has in-frame clones only and misses some. The profile shows some 150,000 clones, 90% to 95% of them singletons. The J gene is TRBJ1-2, the V gene TRBV21-1. TRBV21-1 has pseudogene status. Sequencing input: PBMCs. This TCR was recovered from a man in his 60s with colorectal cancer. CDR3 protein: CASSSLLRGGYTF. CDR3 DNA: TGTGCCAGCAGCAGTCTTTTGAGAGGTGGCTACACCTTC.